In this sample, the clone carrying this T cell receptor beta chain turned up a few times. These data come from a study of blood T cell repertoires in COVID-19. Germline V gene sequence: CDR1 LGHNA, CDR2 YSLEER. The CDR3 has 16 residues. V lost 0 bases to trimming and J lost 0 bases, with 8 bases between them. The repertoire was sequenced with immunoSEQ multiplex PCR; TCRdb's copy has only in-frame clones and lacks some. Here the sample spans roughly 140,000 clones, about nine tenths being singletons. The source is a human donor in a cohort sampled during active COVID-19. The sequencing input was peripheral blood. The chain recombines TRBV4-3 with TRBJ2-2; no reliable D call. CDR3 nucleotide sequence: TGCGCCAGCAGCCAAGAGTTGAGTTCGAACACCGGGGAGCTGTTTTTT. Translation: CASSQELSSNTGELFF.